The 25 T cell receptor beta chains below come from one sample, sequenced in a study of cytomegalovirus exposure and HLA in healthy donors. Profiling relied on immunoSEQ multiplex PCR, and the TCRdb table lists in-frame clones only, not all of them. The profile covers about 140,000 clones, with approximately 85% appearing a single time and almost 1.5% taken by the ten largest. The sample comprised PBMCs. The source is a woman in her twenties or thirties in good health and CMV-seronegative.

The V gene is TRBV5-3, the J gene TRBJ2-7; D is perhaps TRBD1 (6 bases). TRBV5-3 is an ORF; its function is uncertain. The CDR3 consists of 16 residues. Trimming stripped 0 bases from V and 3 bases from J, with 16 bases between. The CDR3 DNA reads as TGTGCCAGAAGCTTGGGTCGACAGGACGAATTCTACGAGCAGTACTTC. The encoded protein is CARSLGRQDEFYEQYF.

This chain links TRBV19 with TRBJ1-1; a weak D match, TRBD1 (5 bases). In germline, CDR1 is LNHDA, CDR2 SQIVND (reference sequence). Deletions cut 4 bases from V and 4 bases from J, with 13 bases between. This CDR3 has 14 residues. The CDR3: CASSSGTLGTEAFF. The CDR3 DNA reads TGTGCCAGTAGTAGCGGGACTCTGGGCACTGAAGCTTTCTTT.

The V gene is TRBV2, the J gene TRBJ2-5, with 12 bases aligning to TRBD2. V lost 4 bases and J lost 5; bases outside the gene matches: 11. The germline V gene has CDR1 SNHLY and CDR2 FYNNEI. The CDR3 consists of 17 residues. CDR3 region: CASSGTSGDSFKETQYF. The CDR3 bases are TGTGCCAGCAGTGGGACTAGCGGGGACTCCTTTAAGGAGACCCAGTACTTC.

The chain combines TRBV25-1 with TRBJ1-2; tentative D call: TRBD1 (6 bases). CDR1 is MGHDK and CDR2 is SYGVNS in the germline V gene. V was clipped by 11 bases and J by 3 bases, with 16 bases between them. This CDR3 comprises 13 residues. The chain's CDR3 is CAVSDSADYGYTF. CDR3 coding DNA: TGTGCCGTCTCGGACAGCGCTGACTATGGCTACACCTTC.

In this sample, this clone turned up a few times. The DNA for the CDR3 is TGTGCCAGCAGCGTCGACTTCGGCTCCTACGAGCAGTACTTC. Encoded protein: CASSVDFGSYEQYF. The V and J genes are TRBV9 and TRBJ2-7; D ambiguous. CDR1 and CDR2 (germline): SGDLS, YYNGEE. The CDR3 has 14 amino acids. V lost 2 bases and J lost 0, with 9 bases in between.

The chain is built from TRBV7-8 and TRBJ1-1; D gene uncertain. V lost 5 bases and J 4 bases, leaving 17 bases between the germline ends. The CDR3 runs to 15 residues. Germline CDR1 and CDR2: SGHVS and FQNEAQ. CDR3: CASSPYSTAGTEAFF. The CDR3 DNA is TGTGCCAGCAGCCCCTACAGTACCGCGGGCACTGAAGCTTTCTTT.

V and J are TRBV19 and TRBJ1-6; no reliable D call. Trimming left V 6 bases short and J 0 bases short, with 9 bases between. The CDR3 has 15 residues. Germline values: CDR1 LNHDA, CDR2 SQIVND (reference sequence). This CDR3 reads CASSSKSSYNSPLHF. The CDR3, as DNA: TGTGCCAGTAGCTCAAAGAGCTCCTATAATTCACCCCTCCACTTT.

The rearrangement joins TRBV7-9 to TRBJ1-5; 7 bases fit TRBD1. The CDR3 extends over 16 amino acids. Trimming took 0 bases from V and 6 from J; bases not matched to a gene: 8. Germline values: CDR1 SEHNR, CDR2 FQNEAQ (reference sequence). CDR3 DNA sequence: TGTGCCAGCAGCTTAGCAGGCCCGACAGGGCCTCAGCCCCAGCATTTT. Residues: CASSLAGPTGPQPQHF.

The V call is TRBV7-9, the J call TRBJ2-7; tentatively, D is TRBD1 (6 bases). Trimming shortened V by 1 base and J by 3 bases, and 13 bases separated the two germline ends. Germline V lookup: CDR1 SEHNR, CDR2 FQNEAQ (reference sequence). The CDR3 length is 15 residues. CDR3 sequence (DNA): TGTGCCAGCAGCTTAGGCAGGGGACAAGACTACGAGCAGTACTTC. This translates into CASSLGRGQDYEQYF.

CDR3: CASSGGQETQYF. DNA for the CDR3: TGTGCCAGTAGCGGGGGCCAAGAGACCCAGTACTTC. The chain employs TRBV19 and TRBJ2-5, with D possibly matching TRBD2 (6 bases). Germline V gene data show CDR1 as LNHDA and CDR2 as SQIVND (reference sequence). The length of the CDR3 is 12 residues. Trimming took off 6 bases at V and 1 base at J, with 6 bases between the two ends.

The chain has TRBV7-2 and TRBJ2-7, with D maybe TRBD1 (6 bases). This CDR3 is 16 amino acids long. V shed 4 bases and J shed 0 bases, with 16 bases lying between them. Germline CDR1 is SGHTA and CDR2 is FQGNSA. CDR3 region: CASSSYRVQYSYEQYF. Here the CDR3 DNA reads TGTGCCAGCAGCTCATACAGGGTTCAGTACTCCTACGAGCAGTACTTC.

The chain links TRBV6-5 to TRBJ2-7, with D uncertain. This CDR3 region has 14 residues. V was shortened by 0 bases and J by 1 base, with 7 bases between the two germline ends. Germline loops: CDR1 MNHEY, CDR2 SVGAGI. CDR3 sequence (DNA): TGTGCCAGCAGTTACTCTTCCCAGTCCTACGAGCAGTACTTC. It encodes CASSYSSQSYEQYF.

V and J are TRBV7-9 and TRBJ1-5; 9 bases map to TRBD1. The germline gives CDR1 SEHNR, CDR2 FQNEAQ (reference sequence). Trimming took 1 base from V and 3 from J; bases not matched to a gene: 7. The CDR3 has 17 residues. The DNA for the CDR3 is TGTGCCAGCAGCTTAGGGTCGGGACAGGGAAACAATCAGCCCCAGCATTTT. Protein product: CASSLGSGQGNNQPQHF.

The chain couples TRBV5-6 to TRBJ2-7, with no clear D. This CDR3 has 14 amino acids. The V gene's germline CDR1 is SGHDT and CDR2 YYEEEE. The V and J ends lost 0 bases and 2 bases respectively, with 9 bases between them. The CDR3 DNA is TGTGCCAGCAGCTTGGGACTGACTGCCTACGAGCAGTACTTC. It is translated as CASSLGLTAYEQYF.

The gene calls are TRBV19 and TRBJ1-4, with D possibly matching TRBD1 (5 bases). V was shortened by 7 bases and J by 5 bases, with 11 bases between the two germline ends. The germline CDR1 and CDR2 sequences are LNHDA and SQIVND (reference sequence). This CDR3 comprises 13 residues. The CDR3 bases are TGTGCCAGTAACGACGGGGGGAATGAAAAACTGTTTTTT. Translating gives CASNDGGNEKLFF.

The rearrangement joins TRBV9 to TRBJ2-1; 7 bases line up with TRBD1. CDR1 is SGDLS, CDR2 YYNGEE, per germline. V trimming: 2 bases; J trimming: 3 bases; junction bases outside the gene matches: 5. This CDR3 comprises 15 residues. The CDR3 spells CASSVQGDSYNEQFF. CDR3 coding DNA: TGTGCCAGCAGCGTGCAAGGGGACAGCTACAATGAGCAGTTCTTC.

The chain recombines TRBV5-1 with TRBJ2-5; 7 nucleotides agree with TRBD1. There are 15 residues in the CDR3. The trim removed 2 bases at V and 1 base at J, leaving 5 bases unmatched. Germline V gene sequence: CDR1 SGHRS, CDR2 YFSETQ. The CDR3 loop is CASSFLGTAQETQYF. The CDR3 bases are TGCGCCAGCAGCTTTTTAGGGACAGCCCAAGAGACCCAGTACTTC.

The chain joins TRBV7-2 to TRBJ1-2; TRBD1 matches 8 bases. This CDR3 spans 14 amino acids. Germline V gene sequence: CDR1 SGHTA, CDR2 FQGNSA. V lost 5 bases to trimming and J lost 7 bases; unmatched junction nucleotides: 9. CDR3 DNA sequence: TGTGCCAGCAGCCCACAGGGGGGCGCGGCTGGCTACACCTTC. Translation: CASSPQGGAAGYTF.

This rearrangement joins TRBV2 to TRBJ2-5; 8 bases match TRBD1. Looked up from germline, CDR1 is SNHLY and CDR2 is FYNNEI. The CDR3 has 14 amino acids. Trimming cost V 6 bases and J 1 base; bases outside gene matches: 4. The CDR3 nucleotides are TGTGCCAGCAGCTCGACAGGGGCCCAAGAGACCCAGTACTTC. It specifies CASSSTGAQETQYF.

The table lists this clone with a count of one. The V and J genes are TRBV7-3 and TRBJ1-5; 7 bases agree with TRBD1. V was clipped by 5 bases and J by 3 bases; unmatched bases: 13. There are 17 residues in the CDR3. Germline CDR1 is SGHTA and CDR2 is FQGTGA. Here the CDR3 reads CASSPPVDRAPNQPQHF. The CDR3 coding sequence is TGTGCCAGCAGCCCCCCGGTCGACAGGGCCCCCAATCAGCCCCAGCATTTT.

This rearrangement joins TRBV5-6 to TRBJ1-4; no reliable D call. The CDR3 has 13 amino acids. V lost 2 bases, J lost 4 bases, and 6 bases lay in between. The V gene's germline CDR1 is SGHDT and CDR2 YYEEEE. The CDR3 spells CASSFTGNEKLFF. CDR3 in DNA: TGTGCCAGCAGCTTTACGGGTAATGAAAAACTGTTTTTT.

This chain connects TRBV18 to TRBJ1-3; 8 bases fit TRBD1. Germline loops: CDR1 KGHSH, CDR2 LQKENI. This CDR3 comprises 14 residues. The V and J ends lost 3 bases and 4 bases, in that order; junction bases with no gene match: 2. The DNA of the CDR3 is TGTGCCAGCTCACCGGACAGGGTCGGAAACACCATATATTTT. This translates into CASSPDRVGNTIYF.

The chain uses TRBV11-2 and TRBJ1-5; 9 positions match TRBD1. CDR1 and CDR2 (germline): SGHAT, FQNNGV. Trimming cost V 4 bases and J 3 bases; bases outside gene matches: 4. The CDR3 consists of 15 residues. CDR3 sequence reads: CASSSTGGPNQPQHF. CDR3 nucleotides: TGTGCCAGCAGCTCGACAGGGGGACCCAATCAGCCCCAGCATTTT.

The chain couples TRBV6-5 to TRBJ2-6; D is uncertain. V was trimmed by 0 bases and J by 0 bases, leaving 6 bases between them. Germline CDR1 and CDR2: MNHEY and SVGAGI. The CDR3 sequence is 16 residues long. CDR3 residues: CASSYSSSSGANVLTF. The DNA for the CDR3 is TGTGCCAGCAGTTACTCGAGTAGCTCTGGGGCCAACGTCCTGACTTTC.

This chain connects TRBV7-8 to TRBJ1-2; weak D call: TRBD1 (6 bases). The CDR3 totals 15 residues. Trimming took off 4 bases at V and 4 bases at J, with 16 bases between the two ends. Germline loops: CDR1 SGHVS, CDR2 FQNEAQ. CDR3 amino acids: CASSSRGDTFYGYTF. As DNA, the CDR3 is TGTGCCAGCAGCTCACGAGGGGACACCTTCTATGGCTACACCTTC. Based on the CDR3 plus reference TRBV7-8 and TRBJ1-2, the full variable domain is GAGVSQSPRYKVAKRGQDVALRCDPISGHVSLFWYQQALGQGPEFLTYFQNEAQLDKSGLPSDRFFAERPEGSVSTLKIQRTQQEDSAVYLCASSSRGDTFYGYTFGSGTRLTVV.